One and the same sample provided the 14 T cell receptor beta chains below, sequenced in a study of cytomegalovirus exposure and HLA in healthy donors. Vbeta (60) and Jbeta (13) primers were used in the PCR. Generated by immunoSEQ multiplex PCR, the TCRdb table keeps only in-frame clones and is missing some. This sample has some 120,000 clones, with about 79% found just once. The source material was PBMCs. Receptors originate from a man over 45 in good health and CMV-seronegative.

V usage is TRBV5-1 and J usage is TRBJ1-4; possibly TRBD1 for D (6 bases). V dropped 2 bases and J dropped 7 bases, with 18 bases sitting between them. Germline CDR1 reads SGHRS; CDR2 reads YFSETQ. This CDR3 is built from 16 residues. CDR3 loop: CASSFAPQGSGEKLFF. In DNA form, the CDR3 reads TGCGCCAGCAGCTTCGCCCCACAGGGATCTGGTGAAAAACTGTTTTTT.

This CDR3 is CASSQDRETNTIYF. In DNA form, the CDR3 reads TGTGCCAGCAGCCAGGACAGGGAGACAAACACCATATATTTT. This sequence joins TRBV4-2 and TRBJ1-3, with 8 bases identical to TRBD1. Looked up from germline, CDR1 is LGHNA and CDR2 is YNFKEQ. This CDR3 spans 14 amino acids. V was pared by 3 bases and J by 6 bases, with 4 bases of the junction left unmatched.

The CDR3 bases are TGCGCCAGCAGCCGGGGGGGATTCGGGACATTTTACAATGAGCAGTTCTTC. It codes for CASSRGGFGTFYNEQFF. This chain joins TRBV5-1 and TRBJ2-1; 8 bases fit TRBD2. CDR1 is SGHRS and CDR2 is YFSETQ in the germline V gene. The CDR3 spans 17 residues. With 4 bases clipped from V and 4 bases from J, the junction kept 13 bases outside the gene matches.

This chain connects TRBV11-2 to TRBJ2-5, with TRBD2 identical over 8 bases. The V segment lost 4 bases and the J segment 3 bases; nucleotides outside the gene matches: 4. The CDR3 loop spans 14 amino acids. In germline, CDR1 is SGHAT, CDR2 FQNNGV. The CDR3 coding sequence is TGTGCCAGCAGCTCCACAGCGGGAGAAGAGACCCAGTACTTC. Protein: CASSSTAGEETQYF.

CDR3 in amino acids: CSVGLAGGLNIQYF. The CDR3, as DNA: TGCAGCGTGGGACTAGCGGGGGGCCTGAACATTCAGTACTTC. The V and J genes are TRBV29-1 and TRBJ2-4; 15 bases line up with TRBD2. The CDR3 length is 14 residues. V was clipped by 6 bases and J by 7 bases; unmatched bases: 4. Per germline, CDR1 SQVTM and CDR2 ANQGSEA.

The chain joins TRBV5-1 to TRBJ1-5; maybe TRBD1 (5 bases). CDR1 is SGHRS and CDR2 is YFSETQ in the germline V gene. Trimming removed 5 bases at V and 6 bases at J, with 18 bases between. The CDR3 length is 15 residues. The CDR3 bases are TGCGCCAGCAGTCCCACGGGGGGAAGCGGTCAGCCCCAGCATTTT. Amino acids: CASSPTGGSGQPQHF.

The J gene is TRBJ1-5, the V gene TRBV6-6, with D possibly matching TRBD1 (5 bases). Germline loops: CDR1 MNHNY, CDR2 SVGAGI (reference sequence). This CDR3 spans 15 amino acids. Trimming left V 0 bases short and J 5 bases short, with 11 bases between. CDR3: CASSYSIGRDQPQHF. CDR3 coding DNA: TGTGCCAGCAGTTACTCGATCGGCAGGGATCAGCCCCAGCATTTT.

The CDR3 DNA follows: TGTGCCAGCAGCTTTGAACGGGGGATCTATGGCTACACCTTC. This translates into CASSFERGIYGYTF. V usage is TRBV7-2 and J usage is TRBJ1-2; D is possibly TRBD1 (5 bases). The V end was cut by 3 bases, the J end by 4 bases, with 12 bases between. Germline V gene lookup returns CDR1 SGHTA and CDR2 FQGNSA. CDR3 length: 14 amino acids.

The rearrangement uses TRBV28 and TRBJ1-5, with unresolved D. The CDR3 covers 15 residues. Germline lookup yields CDR1 MDHEN and CDR2 SYDVKM. V gave up 5 bases and J gave up 5 bases, with 16 bases separating them. CDR3 protein: CASSPPGVGDQPQHF. The CDR3 DNA sequence: TGTGCCAGCAGTCCCCCCGGGGTAGGCGATCAGCCCCAGCATTTT. The full variable domain, in which reference TRBV28 and TRBJ1-5 provide the parts outside the CDR3, is DVKVTQSSRYLVKRTGEKVFLECVQDMDHENMFWYRQDPGLGLRLIYFSYDVKMKEKGDIPEGYSVSREKKERFSLILESASTNQTSMYLCASSPPGVGDQPQHFGDGTRLSIL.

This clone was observed a handful of times. V usage is TRBV5-1 and J usage is TRBJ2-7, with 11 positions matching TRBD1. Trimming took 3 bases from V and 4 from J; bases not matched to a gene: 3. The length of the CDR3 is 14 residues. CDR1 is SGHRS and CDR2 is YFSETQ in the germline V gene. The CDR3 is CASSWGQGGYEQYV. The CDR3 nucleotides read TGCGCCAGCAGCTGGGGACAGGGGGGTTACGAGCAGTACGTC.

The chain is built from TRBV7-9 and TRBJ2-1, with 7 bases that match TRBD2. The CDR3 length is 15 residues. V was clipped by 3 bases and J by 1 base; unmatched bases: 3. Looked up from germline, CDR1 is SEHNR and CDR2 is FQNEAQ (reference sequence). The CDR3 is CASSFGEGSYNEQFF. CDR3 in DNA: TGTGCCAGCAGCTTCGGGGAGGGTTCCTACAATGAGCAGTTCTTC.

The chain joins TRBV5-1 to TRBJ1-2; possibly TRBD1 for D (6 bases). The V gene's germline CDR1 is SGHRS and CDR2 YFSETQ. Trimming pared 3 bases from V and 4 bases from J, leaving 13 bases between. CDR3 length: 14 amino acids. In DNA, the CDR3 is TGCGCCAGCAGCTCACTACAGGGTAGCTATGGCTACACCTTC. This sequence encodes CASSSLQGSYGYTF.

The chain employs TRBV4-1 and TRBJ2-3; perhaps TRBD1 as D (7 bases). CDR3 length: 15 amino acids. V gave up 1 base and J gave up 4 bases, with 12 bases separating them. CDR1 is MGHRA, CDR2 YSYEKL, per germline. CDR3 protein: CASSQGSRGADTQYF. In DNA form, the CDR3 reads TGCGCCAGCAGCCAAGGTAGCAGGGGGGCAGATACGCAGTATTTT.

This chain connects TRBV30 to TRBJ1-6; possible D gene TRBD1, 5 bases. Germline values: CDR1 GTSNPN, CDR2 SVGIG (reference sequence). The CDR3 sequence is 14 residues long. Trimming removed 4 bases at V and 4 bases at J, with 11 bases between. The CDR3 DNA reads as TGTGCCTGGAAAGCGGGGGGATATAATTCACCCCTCCACTTT. Translation: CAWKAGGYNSPLHF.